These 25 T cell receptor beta chains share one sample of origin, sequenced in a study of chemoradiotherapy in HPV16-positive cancers. The assay was immunoSEQ multiplex PCR, and TCRdb's table has in-frame clones only and misses some. The sample carries thousands of clones, over 60% recorded once. The sample was gathered from a patient who underwent chemoradiotherapy. These TCRs come from a human donor with HPV-associated anogenital cancer.

This chain uses TRBV19 with TRBJ2-5; 10 bases are shared with TRBD2. TRBJ2-7 matches the DNA end more closely, so the J call is doubtful. The CDR3 sequence is 15 residues long. Germline values: CDR1 LNHDA, CDR2 SQIVND (reference sequence). This chain's CDR3 is CASSSAGGPDYEQYF. DNA for the CDR3: TGTGCCAGTAGTTCAGCGGGAGGGCCTGACTACGAGCAGTACTTC.

The chain couples TRBV5-1 to TRBJ2-5, with D unclear. The V gene's germline CDR1 is SGHRS and CDR2 YFSETQ. V was pared by 0 bases and J by 4 bases, with 10 bases between. This CDR3 has 14 amino acids. CDR3 bases: TGCGCCAGCAGCTTGGCCAGAAGGTCAGAGACCCAGTACTTC. This sequence encodes CASSLARRSETQYF.

V gene TRBV29-1 combines with J gene TRBJ2-7, with D unclear. CDR1 and CDR2 from the germline V gene are SQVTM and ANQGSEA. There are 13 residues in the CDR3. V lost 7 bases and J 0 bases, leaving 13 bases between the germline ends. The CDR3 DNA follows: TGCAGCGCCGCTCCGACCGGCTCCTACGAGCAGTACTTC. Encoded protein: CSAAPTGSYEQYF.

The chain has TRBV4-3 and TRBJ2-1; D remains unclear. The CDR3 loop spans 13 amino acids. V shed 1 base and J shed 5 bases, with 6 bases lying between them. Germline CDR1 and CDR2: LGHNA and YSLEER. CDR3 nucleotide sequence: TGCGCCAGCAGCCAAGGTCCCCACAATGAGCAGTTCTTC. This gives the protein CASSQGPHNEQFF.

The gene calls are TRBV25-1 and TRBJ2-3; 8 bases agree with TRBD1. CDR1 and CDR2 from the germline V gene are MGHDK and SYGVNS. V dropped 1 base and J dropped 4; count of bases not matched to a gene: 10. The CDR3 is 17 amino acids. CDR3: CASSESPPGGGADTQYF. DNA of the CDR3: TGTGCCAGCAGTGAATCCCCCCCAGGGGGCGGGGCAGATACGCAGTATTTT.

The V gene is TRBV30, the J gene TRBJ2-1, with 7 bases identical to TRBD2. CDR1 and CDR2 from the germline V gene are GTSNPN and SVGIG (reference sequence). CDR3 length equals 13 residues. The J segment lost 11 bases and the V segment lost 4 bases, leaving 11 bases of the junction unmatched. The CDR3 DNA follows: TGTGCCTGGAATAGCGCTAGCGGCCCCCAGCAGTTCTTC. Its protein product is CAWNSASGPQQFF.

This clone was picked up a small number of times. The chain joins TRBV6-6 to TRBJ1-1; D ambiguous. The germline V gene has CDR1 MNHNY and CDR2 SVGAGI (reference sequence). This CDR3 comprises 13 residues. Between the trimmed V and J ends, which lost 7 bases and 8 bases, there was a span of 17 bases. The chain's CDR3 is CASTNSKASEAFF. The CDR3 nucleotides are TGTGCCAGCACCAATTCAAAAGCTTCCGAAGCTTTCTTT.

On this clone: This sample includes further DNA sequences coding for the same CDR3. This chain uses TRBV7-9 with TRBJ2-3; D unresolved. In germline, CDR1 is SEHNR, CDR2 FQNEAQ (reference sequence). With 6 bases removed from V and 5 bases from J, the gap between germline ends came to 15 bases. CDR3 size: 14 residues. For the CDR3, the DNA is TGTGCCAGCAGGCCGGACCTGATGGGAGATACGCAGTATTTT. This gives the protein CASRPDLMGDTQYF.

This clone appeared a few times. This chain joins TRBV19 and TRBJ1-1; D unresolved. This CDR3 has 14 residues. Trimming cost V 6 bases and J 0 bases, with 11 bases left between them. The V gene's germline CDR1 is LNHDA and CDR2 SQIVND (reference sequence). The CDR3 region is CASRTPGLNTEAFF. CDR3 nucleotides: TGTGCCAGTAGGACCCCGGGCCTGAACACTGAAGCTTTCTTT. Using reference TRBV19 and TRBJ1-1 for the parts outside the CDR3, the full variable domain is DGGITQSPKYLFRKEGQNVTLSCEQNLNHDAMYWYRQDPGQGLRLIYYSQIVNDFQKGDIAEGYSVSREKKESFPLTVTSAQKNPTAFYLCASRTPGLNTEAFFGQGTRLTVV.

This chain links TRBV7-8 with TRBJ2-5, with TRBD2 matching 8 bases. The V gene's germline CDR1 is SGHVS and CDR2 FQNEAQ. The CDR3 is 16 amino acids. J was trimmed by 5 bases and V by 5 bases; bases with no gene match: 13. The CDR3 DNA sequence: TGTGCCAGCAGCGGACGAGCTGGGCGGGGGGCTGAGACCCAGTACTTC. Protein sequence: CASSGRAGRGAETQYF.

The J gene is TRBJ1-2, the V gene TRBV7-3; a possible D gene is TRBD1 (5 bases). Germline values: CDR1 SGHTA, CDR2 FQGTGA. V was pared by 5 bases and J by 8 bases, with 24 bases between. The CDR3 is 16 residues long. This CDR3 is CASSPSSRAAGLGYTF. CDR3 DNA: TGTGCCAGCAGCCCTTCCTCCAGGGCCGCCGGGTTGGGCTACACCTTC.

The rearrangement joins TRBV7-2 to TRBJ1-1; D remains unclear. Germline-derived CDR1 and CDR2 are SGHTA and FQGNSA. This CDR3 spans 13 amino acids. Deletions cut 1 base from V and 0 bases from J, with 3 bases between. DNA of the CDR3: TGTGCCAGCAGCTTAGGAATGAACACTGAAGCTTTCTTT. Translating it yields CASSLGMNTEAFF.

The CDR3 loop reads CASSYLSGQPQHF. As DNA, the CDR3 is TGTGCCAGCAGTTACCTCTCGGGGCAGCCCCAGCATTTT. The chain carries TRBV6-5 and TRBJ1-5; D gene unclear. Trimming took 2 bases from V and 7 from J, leaving 9 bases between them. The germline V gene has CDR1 MNHEY and CDR2 SVGAGI. The CDR3 loop spans 13 amino acids.

The chain carries TRBV9 and TRBJ2-5, with TRBD1 matching 9 bases. The CDR3 covers 14 residues. V shed 0 bases, J shed 5 bases, and the junction held 2 bases outside the gene matches. Looked up from germline, CDR1 is SGDLS and CDR2 is YYNGEE. CDR3 amino acids: CASSVADRGETQYF. The CDR3 DNA sequence: TGTGCCAGCAGCGTAGCGGACAGGGGTGAGACCCAGTACTTC.

The chain has TRBV6-5 and TRBJ2-7; TRBD2 matches at 11 bases. Germline CDR1 MNHEY, CDR2 SVGAGI. This CDR3 comprises 15 residues. The J segment lost 4 bases and the V segment lost 2 bases, leaving 4 bases of the junction unmatched. CDR3 sequence reads: CASSYDTSGSYEQYF. The CDR3 bases are TGTGCCAGCAGTTACGACACTAGCGGGAGTTACGAGCAGTACTTC.

The rearrangement links TRBV5-4 to TRBJ1-4; D is uncertain. The CDR3 spans 14 residues. Germline V gene sequence: CDR1 SGHNT, CDR2 YYREEE (reference sequence). V was shortened by 4 bases and J by 5 bases, with 12 bases between the two germline ends. In DNA, the CDR3 is TGTGCCAGCAGCCCGCTAGGTAGAAATGAAAAACTGTTTTTT. Protein product: CASSPLGRNEKLFF.

The genes are TRBV14 and TRBJ1-3; D perhaps matches TRBD1 (5 bases). Trimming shortened V by 3 bases and J by 0 bases, and 6 bases separated the two germline ends. The CDR3 is made up of 14 amino acids. Germline V gene data show CDR1 as SGHDN and CDR2 as FVKESK. The CDR3 is CASSHGGSGNTIYF. The CDR3 DNA sequence: TGTGCCAGCAGCCACGGGGGCTCTGGAAACACCATATATTTT.

J is TRBJ2-7 and V is TRBV6-5; D not certain. CDR3 size: 11 residues. Trimming took 10 bases from V and 2 from J, leaving 9 bases between them. CDR1 and CDR2 (germline): MNHEY, SVGAGI. CDR3 sequence: CATRSAYEQYF. CDR3 DNA: TGTGCCACCCGGTCCGCCTACGAGCAGTACTTC.

The chain has TRBV11-3 and TRBJ2-7; 7 nucleotides align to TRBD2. The CDR3 is 15 amino acids. In germline, CDR1 is SGHNT, CDR2 YENEEA. Trimming cost V 1 base and J 2 bases; bases outside gene matches: 5. As DNA, the CDR3 is TGTGCCAGCAGCTTAGTGGCTAGCGGTGCCTACGAGCAGTACTTC. It encodes CASSLVASGAYEQYF.

This clone has a single count. This CDR3 reads CASRVLYDGYTF. The CDR3 coding sequence is TGCGCCAGCAGGGTCCTTTATGATGGCTACACCTTC. The chain has TRBV10-1 and TRBJ1-2; D is unclear. This CDR3 has 12 residues. Germline CDR1 reads WNHNN; CDR2 reads SYGVQD (reference sequence). Trimming removed 6 bases at V and 6 bases at J, with 11 bases between.

V usage is TRBV28 and J usage is TRBJ2-3, with no clear D. The ends were cut back, 10 bases at V and 0 bases at J, with 17 bases in the middle. This CDR3 contains 15 residues. Germline CDR1 reads MDHEN; CDR2 reads SYDVKM. The DNA for the CDR3 is TGTGCCACCTTAAAGCGCGCCCTTAGCACAGATACGCAGTATTTT. Translated, it gives CATLKRALSTDTQYF. Using reference TRBV28 and TRBJ2-3 for the parts outside the CDR3, the full variable domain is DVKVTQSSRYLVKRTGEKVFLECVQDMDHENMFWYRQDPGLGLRLIYFSYDVKMKEKGDIPEGYSVSREKKERFSLILESASTNQTSMYLCATLKRALSTDTQYFGPGTRLTVL.

This clone showed up just a few times. The rearrangement links TRBV28 to TRBJ2-3; D is perhaps TRBD1 (5 bases). Germline CDR1 is MDHEN and CDR2 is SYDVKM. The CDR3 loop spans 15 amino acids. V was pared by 8 bases and J by 3 bases, with 18 bases between. In DNA form, the CDR3 reads TGTGCCAGCGCCCTGGGTAGGGGTAGGACAGATACGCAGTATTTT. It is translated as CASALGRGRTDTQYF.

This clone was observed a few times. The V and J genes are TRBV2 and TRBJ1-4; D not resolved. Trimming left V 2 bases short and J 7 bases short, with 14 bases between. The CDR3 contains 15 residues. Germline lookup yields CDR1 SNHLY and CDR2 FYNNEI. CDR3: CASSESGALTEKLFF. DNA for the CDR3: TGTGCCAGCAGTGAATCCGGAGCGTTAACTGAAAAACTGTTTTTT.

Only one count was recorded for this clone. The J gene is TRBJ1-4, the V gene TRBV5-6; 11 nucleotides agree with TRBD1. With V trimmed by 0 bases and J by 5 bases, 6 bases remained unmatched. Germline V gene lookup returns CDR1 SGHDT and CDR2 YYEEEE. CDR3 length equals 17 residues. CDR3 DNA sequence: TGTGCCAGCAGCTTGGCGGACAGGGGGCCCGTGAATGAAAAACTGTTTTTT. This codes for CASSLADRGPVNEKLFF.

This clone was recorded only once. CDR3: CASSIGWEYSNQPQHF. CDR3 sequence (DNA): TGTGCCAGTAGTATAGGCTGGGAATATAGCAATCAGCCCCAGCATTTT. The rearrangement links TRBV19 to TRBJ1-5; the D is unclear. Trimming left V 1 base short and J 0 bases short, with 10 bases between. Germline-derived CDR1 and CDR2 are LNHDA and SQIVND (reference sequence). This CDR3 region has 16 residues.